Each of the 16 T cell receptor beta chains below was sequenced from the same sample in a study of T cells expressing NK-cell markers. TCRdb processed the 5' RACE reads again and assigns one entry to each CDR3 protein, with no DNA. The sample spans approximately 460,000 distinct CDR3 sequences; the ten largest clones claim approximately 7%. Sequences were obtained from blood T cells: a sorted CD56 or NKG2C T cell subset, CD4+ or CD8+ T cells, or bulk PBMC T cells (not recorded which). The receptors stem from a woman between 18 and 70 years old in good health.

The V call is TRBV27, the J call TRBJ1-3; TCRdb picks TRBD1, but there is no DNA to check that call. Germline V gene lookup returns CDR1 MNHEY and CDR2 SMNVEV (reference sequence). This CDR3 has 14 residues. CDR3 residues: CASATGATGNTIYF.

This chain joins TRBV7-2 and TRBJ1-4; lacking DNA, the TRBD1 call made by TCRdb goes unchecked. CDR3 length equals 15 residues. Per the germline V gene, CDR1 is SGHTA and CDR2 is FQGNSA. CDR3 sequence reads: CASSLATGPSEKLFF.

V usage is TRBV20-1 and J usage is TRBJ2-5. There are 11 residues in the CDR3. CDR1 is DFQATT, CDR2 SNEGSKA, per germline (reference sequence). The CDR3 sequence is CSASLTGTQYF.

The CDR3: CASSQSGTSYNEQFF. The rearrangement uses TRBV14 and TRBJ2-1. Germline assignment: CDR1 SGHDN and CDR2 FVKESK. The CDR3 is made up of 15 amino acids. Full variable domain (missing parts from reference TRBV14 and TRBJ2-1): EAGVTQFPSHSVIEKGQTVTLRCDPISGHDNLYWYRRVMGKEIKFLLHFVKESKQDESGMPNNRFLAERTGGTYSTLKVQPAELEDSGVYFCASSQSGTSYNEQFFGPGTRLTVL.

This sequence joins TRBV7-2 and TRBJ1-5; TCRdb's D gene call, TRBD1, goes unchecked for lack of DNA. Germline V gene data show CDR1 as SGHTA and CDR2 as FQGNSA. The CDR3 has 14 amino acids. CDR3 sequence: CASSPGQVNQPQHF.

V is TRBV7-2 and J is TRBJ2-4; TCRdb selects TRBD1, and the lack of DNA leaves this call unchecked. Germline V gene data show CDR1 as SGHTA and CDR2 as FQGNSA. The CDR3 spans 16 residues. The CDR3: CASNKQGAQTKNIQYF.

The chain carries TRBV3-1 and TRBJ1-6; TCRdb calls TRBD1, which cannot be checked without DNA. Germline V lookup: CDR1 LGHDT, CDR2 YNNKEL (reference sequence). The CDR3 runs to 16 residues. The CDR3 loop reads CASSQGGDRDNSPLHF.

The V gene is TRBV7-2, the J gene TRBJ1-3. The germline CDR1 and CDR2 sequences are SGHTA and FQGNSA. The CDR3 spans 12 residues. The CDR3 sequence: CASSPPGNTIYF. The variable domain in full, with the rest retrieved from reference TRBV7-2 and TRBJ1-3, is GAGVSQSPSNKVTEKGKDVELRCDPISGHTALYWYRQSLGQGLEFLIYFQGNSAPDKSGLPSDRFSAERTGGSVSTLTIQRTQQEDSAVYLCASSPPGNTIYFGEGSWLTVV.

The CDR3 region is CASSSPGTPRGTDTQYF. The V and J genes are TRBV6-5 and TRBJ2-3; TCRdb lists TRBD2, though no DNA is available to test this call. The CDR3 contains 17 residues. The germline V gene has CDR1 MNHEY and CDR2 SVGAGI.

The rearrangement uses TRBV2 and TRBJ2-1; with no DNA, the TCRdb D assignment of TRBD2 cannot be verified. This CDR3 comprises 15 residues. Germline V gene data show CDR1 as SNHLY and CDR2 as FYNNEI. The chain's CDR3 is CASSLTSAPYNEQFF.

CDR3 amino acids: CSAGGLSAYEQYF. This chain links TRBV20-1 with TRBJ2-7; with no DNA, the TCRdb D assignment of TRBD2 cannot be verified. Per germline, CDR1 DFQATT and CDR2 SNEGSKA (reference sequence). CDR3 size: 13 residues.

V gene TRBV9 combines with J gene TRBJ2-3; TCRdb gives TRBD2 as the D gene, but with no DNA this cannot be confirmed. CDR1 and CDR2 from the germline V gene are SGDLS and YYNGEE. The CDR3 covers 14 residues. The chain's CDR3 is CASSVAGRADTQYF.

The gene calls are TRBV12-3 or TRBV12-4 and TRBJ1-5; TCRdb's D call, TRBD1, is unchecked because there is no DNA. The CDR3 is made up of 14 amino acids. CDR3 amino acids: CASSFRQGYQPQHF.

The CDR3 sequence is CSARDPSGTTYNEQFF. The chain couples TRBV20-1 to TRBJ2-1. This CDR3 is 16 amino acids long. CDR1 is DFQATT and CDR2 is SNEGSKA in the germline V gene (reference sequence).

This chain uses TRBV6-2 or TRBV6-3 with TRBJ1-2. The CDR3 contains 13 residues. Germline CDR1 and CDR2: MNHEY and SVGEGT. CDR3 residues: CASSLQEYVGYTF.

The V call is TRBV28, the J call TRBJ1-3. There are 15 residues in the CDR3. Germline CDR1 reads MDHEN; CDR2 reads SYDVKM. The CDR3 spells CASSPARASGNTIYF.